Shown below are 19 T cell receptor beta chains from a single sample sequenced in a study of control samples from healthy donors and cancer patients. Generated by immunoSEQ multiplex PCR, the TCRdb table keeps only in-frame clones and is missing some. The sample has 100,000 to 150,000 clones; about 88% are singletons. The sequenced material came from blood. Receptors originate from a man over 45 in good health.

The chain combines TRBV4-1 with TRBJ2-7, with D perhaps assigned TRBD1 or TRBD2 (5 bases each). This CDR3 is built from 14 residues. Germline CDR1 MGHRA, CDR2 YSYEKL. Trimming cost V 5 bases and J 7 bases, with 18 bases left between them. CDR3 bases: TGCGCCAGCAGCTACGGGACGGCCTACTCTGAGCAGTACTTC. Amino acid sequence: CASSYGTAYSEQYF.

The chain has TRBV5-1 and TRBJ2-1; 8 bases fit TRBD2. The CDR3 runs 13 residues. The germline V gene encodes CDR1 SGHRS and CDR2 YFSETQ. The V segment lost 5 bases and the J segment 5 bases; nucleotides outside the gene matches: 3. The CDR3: CASRTGLDNEQFF. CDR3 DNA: TGCGCCAGCAGAACGGGACTAGACAATGAGCAGTTCTTC.

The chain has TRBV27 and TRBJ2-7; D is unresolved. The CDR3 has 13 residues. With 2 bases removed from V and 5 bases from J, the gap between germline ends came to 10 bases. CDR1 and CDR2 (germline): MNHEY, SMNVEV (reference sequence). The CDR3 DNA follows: TGTGCCAGCAGTTTAATGGGTGGGGACGAGCAGTACTTC. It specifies CASSLMGGDEQYF.

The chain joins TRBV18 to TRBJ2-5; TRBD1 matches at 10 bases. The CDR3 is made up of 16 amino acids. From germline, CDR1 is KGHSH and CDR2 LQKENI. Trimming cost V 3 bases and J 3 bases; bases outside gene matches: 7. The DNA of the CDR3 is TGTGCCAGCTCACCGGGACAGGGGTTTGAAAAAGAGACCCAGTACTTC. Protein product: CASSPGQGFEKETQYF.

CDR3 sequence: CASSKSKGPGSGLTDTQYF. The CDR3 DNA reads as TGTGCCAGCAGCAAAAGTAAAGGTCCCGGGTCAGGGCTCACAGATACGCAGTATTTT. The gene calls are TRBV21-1 and TRBJ2-3; the table's D call, TRBD1, was not checked against the DNA. TRBV21-1 is designated a pseudogene. This CDR3 region has 19 residues.

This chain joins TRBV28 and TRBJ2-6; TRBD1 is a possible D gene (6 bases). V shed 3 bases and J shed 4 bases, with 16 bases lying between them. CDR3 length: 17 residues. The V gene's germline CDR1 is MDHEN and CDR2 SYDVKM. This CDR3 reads CASSFTGLFAGANVLTF. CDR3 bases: TGTGCCAGCAGTTTCACAGGGCTTTTTGCCGGGGCCAACGTCCTGACTTTC.

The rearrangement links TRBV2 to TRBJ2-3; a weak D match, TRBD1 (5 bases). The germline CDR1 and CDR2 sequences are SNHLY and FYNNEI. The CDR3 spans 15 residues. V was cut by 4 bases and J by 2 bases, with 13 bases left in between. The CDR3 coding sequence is TGTGCCAGCAGTGTTACAGGAACTTCCACAGATACGCAGTATTTT. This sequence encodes CASSVTGTSTDTQYF.

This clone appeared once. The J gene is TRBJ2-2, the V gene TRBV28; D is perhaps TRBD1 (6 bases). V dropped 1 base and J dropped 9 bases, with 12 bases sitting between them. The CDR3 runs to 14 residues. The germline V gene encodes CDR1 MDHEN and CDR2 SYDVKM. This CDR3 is CASSLYQGTRELFF. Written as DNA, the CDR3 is TGTGCCAGCAGTTTATATCAGGGGACGAGGGAGCTGTTTTTT.

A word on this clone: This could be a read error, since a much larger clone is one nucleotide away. CDR3 residues: CASSGQGMNTEAFF. Written as DNA, the CDR3 is TGTGCCAGCAGCGGACAGGGGATGAACACTGAAGCTTTCTTT. V is TRBV7-9 and J is TRBJ1-1; 9 nucleotides align to TRBD1. Germline loops: CDR1 SEHNR, CDR2 FQNEAQ (reference sequence). With 5 bases clipped from V and 0 bases from J, the junction kept 1 base outside the gene matches. The length of the CDR3 is 14 residues.

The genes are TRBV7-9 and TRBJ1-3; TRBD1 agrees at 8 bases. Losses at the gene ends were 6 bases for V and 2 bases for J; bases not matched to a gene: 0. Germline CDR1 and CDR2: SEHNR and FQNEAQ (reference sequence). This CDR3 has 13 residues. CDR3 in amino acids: CASRGQAGNTIYF. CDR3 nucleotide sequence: TGTGCCAGCAGGGGACAGGCTGGAAACACCATATATTTT.

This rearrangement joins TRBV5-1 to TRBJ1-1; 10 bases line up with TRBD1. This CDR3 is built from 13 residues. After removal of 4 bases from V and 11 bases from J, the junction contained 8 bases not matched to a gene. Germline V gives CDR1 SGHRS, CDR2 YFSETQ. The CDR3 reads CASSTGQGGMAFF. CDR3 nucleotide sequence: TGCGCCAGCAGCACCGGACAGGGGGGTATGGCTTTCTTT.

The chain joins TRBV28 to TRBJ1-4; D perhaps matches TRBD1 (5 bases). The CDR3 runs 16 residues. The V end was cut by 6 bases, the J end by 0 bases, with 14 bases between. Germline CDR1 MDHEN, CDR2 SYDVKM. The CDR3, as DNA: TGTGCCAGCAGGCTGACAGAGGCTGCAACTAATGAAAAACTGTTTTTT. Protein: CASRLTEAATNEKLFF.

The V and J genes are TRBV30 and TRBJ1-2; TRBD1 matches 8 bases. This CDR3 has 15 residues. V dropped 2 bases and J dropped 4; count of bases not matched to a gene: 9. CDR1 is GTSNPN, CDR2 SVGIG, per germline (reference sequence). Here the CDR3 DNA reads TGTGCCTGGAGTTTCGGACAGGGTGAGGCCTATGGCTACACCTTC. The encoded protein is CAWSFGQGEAYGYTF.

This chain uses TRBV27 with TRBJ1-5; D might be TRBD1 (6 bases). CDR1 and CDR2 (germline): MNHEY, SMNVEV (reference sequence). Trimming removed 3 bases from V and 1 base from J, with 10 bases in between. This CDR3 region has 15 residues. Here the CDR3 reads CASSLNRVSNQPQHF. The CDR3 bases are TGTGCCAGCAGTTTGAACAGGGTAAGCAATCAGCCCCAGCATTTT.

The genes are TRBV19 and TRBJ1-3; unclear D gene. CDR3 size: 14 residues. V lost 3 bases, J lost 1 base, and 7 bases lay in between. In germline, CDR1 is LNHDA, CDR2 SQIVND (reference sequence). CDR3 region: CASSINFSGNTIYF. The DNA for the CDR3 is TGTGCCAGTAGTATTAATTTTTCTGGAAACACCATATATTTT.

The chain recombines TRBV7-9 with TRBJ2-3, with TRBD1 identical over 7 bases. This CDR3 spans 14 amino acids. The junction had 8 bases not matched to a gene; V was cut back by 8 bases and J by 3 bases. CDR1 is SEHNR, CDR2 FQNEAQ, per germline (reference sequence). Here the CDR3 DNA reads TGTGCCAGCTGCTACAGGGGTACAACAGATACGCAGTATTTT. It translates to CASCYRGTTDTQYF.

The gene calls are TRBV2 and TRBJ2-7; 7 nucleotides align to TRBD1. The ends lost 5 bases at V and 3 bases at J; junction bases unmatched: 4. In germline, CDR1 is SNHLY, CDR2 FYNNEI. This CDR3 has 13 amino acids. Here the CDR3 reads CASSLWDSYEQYF. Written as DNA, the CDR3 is TGTGCCAGCAGTTTATGGGACAGCTACGAGCAGTACTTC.

CDR3 sequence reads: CASSRQLEAFF. CDR3 nucleotides: TGTGCCAGCAGCCGACAGCTTGAAGCTTTCTTT. V is TRBV11-2 and J is TRBJ1-1; tentative D call: TRBD1 (5 bases). The V gene lost 5 bases and the J gene lost 7 bases, with 8 bases spanning the gap. The V gene's germline CDR1 is SGHAT and CDR2 FQNNGV. This CDR3 is 11 amino acids long.

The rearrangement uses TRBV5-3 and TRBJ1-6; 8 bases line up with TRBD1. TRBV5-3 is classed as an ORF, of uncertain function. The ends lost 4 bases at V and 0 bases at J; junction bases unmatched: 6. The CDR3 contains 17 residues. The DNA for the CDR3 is TGTGCCAGAAGCAAACGACAGGGGAGCTCCTATAATTCACCCCTCCACTTT. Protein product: CARSKRQGSSYNSPLHF.